This is a list of T cell receptor beta chains from one sample in a study of blood T cell repertoires in COVID-19. Some clones are missing from TCRdb's copy, which holds only in-frame ones; the method was immunoSEQ multiplex PCR. The top ten hold roughly 9% of the sample, which has around 150,000 clones, roughly four fifths seen once. The sequencing input was peripheral blood. Receptors were obtained from a woman of 80 years or more in a cohort sampled during active or convalescent COVID-19. The conserved cysteine and the conserved F or W are not part of the CDR3 here. The D gene is left open where the match is weak.

v_call d_call cdr3_aa
TRBV18 TRBD2 ASSPSTGGSGANVLT
TRBV5-1 - ASSPAAGRLGDGYT
TRBV5-5 TRBD2 ASSLAGADQTQY
TRBV10-3 - AISEGRVRGTEAF
TRBV28 - ASSLRVREQF
TRBV7-9 - ASSLERFNYGYT
TRBV5-1 TRBD1 ASRMMASGGNSPLH
TRBV29-1 - SVERGTTYT
TRBV6-1 TRBD1 ASSADRGPPIVADTQY
TRBV5-1 TRBD2 ASSSTSGFTDTQY
TRBV29-1 - SVETDPQETQY
TRBV28 TRBD2 ASRETSGGENTGELF
TRBV7-7 TRBD1 ASSSPGQVETQY
TRBV4-1 - ASSQGEGGSNTEAF
TRBV18 - ASSPAGRNEQF
TRBV24-1 - ATSLPGNQPQH
TRBV4-1 - ASSQVPGGTEAF
TRBV18 - ASSLQQLYNSPLH
TRBV27 - ASSLSAGINQPQH
TRBV14 TRBD1 ASSSRQGDNEKLF
TRBV6-5 - ASSDWRGYQPQH
TRBV2 TRBD1 ASLGQGLGTEAF
TRBV7-2 - ASSAAAGGGKNIQY
TRBV12-3/TRBV12-4 TRBD1 ASTGTGGYEQY
TRBV19 TRBD2 ASRGLVTNEQY
TRBV10-1 - ASSESELAFSSSYEQY
TRBV28 - ASSLLDEKLF
TRBV15 - ATSPRGIYGYT
TRBV2 TRBD1 ASSEDRGGSYGYT
TRBV5-1 - ASSLGGRWTGELF
TRBV7-8 - ASSQGRENTEAF
TRBV2 TRBD1 ASSEGQGYGYT
TRBV21-1 - ASTISGVPNTGELF
TRBV19 - ASSPQGGNTIY
TRBV18 - ASSPFGSNQPQH
TRBV11-1 - ASSLAETAFGTQY
TRBV9 TRBD1 ASSAGQGSYNEQF
TRBV4-1 TRBD2 ASSHALVAGQWGTDTQY
TRBV5-5 - ASSLGREGYRAF
TRBV19 - ASSFSSSTDTQY
TRBV3-1/TRBV3-2 - ASSQEGEGINQAF
TRBV7-3 TRBD1 ASSSTGEETQY
TRBV11-3 - ASSLGVRPGETQY
TRBV7-2 - ASSLVRGGQPQH
TRBV5-1 - ASNIQGQSPSGNTIY
TRBV19 - ARTPTGTDTQY
TRBV18 - ASSPDRQSYGYT
TRBV7-3 - ASSLNSGPNTGELF
TRBV19 TRBD1 ASSITGQARNEQF
TRBV6-2/TRBV6-3 - ASSFVTGLRYT
TRBV7-8 TRBD2 ASRKLAGGIDEQF
TRBV3-1/TRBV3-2 - ASSQYRTSLSGIQY